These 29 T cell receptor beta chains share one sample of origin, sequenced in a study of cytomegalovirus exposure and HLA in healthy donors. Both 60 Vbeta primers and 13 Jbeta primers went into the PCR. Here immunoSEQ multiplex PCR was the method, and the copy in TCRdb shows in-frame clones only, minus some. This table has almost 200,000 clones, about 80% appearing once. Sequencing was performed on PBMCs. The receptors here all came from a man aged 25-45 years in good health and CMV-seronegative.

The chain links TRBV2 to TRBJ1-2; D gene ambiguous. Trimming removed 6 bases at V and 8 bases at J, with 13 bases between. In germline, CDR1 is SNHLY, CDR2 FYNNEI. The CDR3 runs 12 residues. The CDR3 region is CASRIEKVGYTF. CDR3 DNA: TGTGCCAGCAGAATAGAGAAAGTGGGCTACACCTTC. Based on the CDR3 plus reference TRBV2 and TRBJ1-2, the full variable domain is EPEVTQTPSHQVTQMGQEVILRCVPISNHLYFYWYRQILGQKVEFLVSFYNNEISEKSEIFDDQFSVERPDGSNFTLKIRSTKLEDSAMYFCASRIEKVGYTFGSGTRLTVV.

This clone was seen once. The CDR3 spells CASSLLDRQYGYTF. The CDR3 DNA is TGCGCCAGCAGCTTGTTGGATAGACAGTATGGCTACACCTTC. The rearrangement uses TRBV5-1 and TRBJ1-2; D perhaps matches TRBD1 (5 bases). The CDR3 has 14 amino acids. In germline, CDR1 is SGHRS, CDR2 YFSETQ. The V and J ends lost 1 base and 5 bases respectively, with 12 bases between them.

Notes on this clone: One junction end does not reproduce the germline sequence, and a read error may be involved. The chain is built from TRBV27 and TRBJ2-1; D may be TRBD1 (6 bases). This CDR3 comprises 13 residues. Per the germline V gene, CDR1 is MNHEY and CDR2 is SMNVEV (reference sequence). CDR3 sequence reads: CASGFQGFGEQFF. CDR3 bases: TGTGCCAGCGGTTTCCAGGGGTTCGGTGAGCAGTTCTTC.

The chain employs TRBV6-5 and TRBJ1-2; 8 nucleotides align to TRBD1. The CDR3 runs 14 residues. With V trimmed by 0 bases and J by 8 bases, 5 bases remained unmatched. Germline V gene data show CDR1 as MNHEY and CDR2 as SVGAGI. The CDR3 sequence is CASSYSTSGGGYTF. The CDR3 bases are TGTGCCAGCAGTTACTCGACTTCAGGGGGCGGCTACACCTTC.

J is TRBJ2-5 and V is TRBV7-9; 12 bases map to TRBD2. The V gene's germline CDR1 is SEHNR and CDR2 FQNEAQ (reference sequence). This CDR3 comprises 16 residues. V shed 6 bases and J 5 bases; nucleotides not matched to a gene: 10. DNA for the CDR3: TGTGCCAGCAGAACCTTTTCTAGCGGGAGGGGCGAGACCCAGTACTTC. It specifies CASRTFSSGRGETQYF.

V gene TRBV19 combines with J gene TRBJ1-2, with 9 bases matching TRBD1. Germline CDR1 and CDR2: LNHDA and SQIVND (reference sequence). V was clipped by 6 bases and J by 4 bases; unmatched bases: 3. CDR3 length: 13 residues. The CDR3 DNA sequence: TGTGCCAGTAGAGTACAGGGGGCCTATGGCTACACCTTC. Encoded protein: CASRVQGAYGYTF.

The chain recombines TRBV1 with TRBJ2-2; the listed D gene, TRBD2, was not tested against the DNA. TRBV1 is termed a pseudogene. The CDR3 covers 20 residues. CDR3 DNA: TGCACCAGCAGCCAAGATTGCCACACCGGGACTAGCGGGACTTCGGGGGAGCTGTTTTTT. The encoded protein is CTSSQDCHTGTSGTSGELFF.

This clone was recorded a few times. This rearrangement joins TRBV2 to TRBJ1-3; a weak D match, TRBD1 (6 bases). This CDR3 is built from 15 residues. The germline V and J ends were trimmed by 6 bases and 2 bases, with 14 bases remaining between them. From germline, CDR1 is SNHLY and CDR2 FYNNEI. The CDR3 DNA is TGTGCCAGCAGCGCTTATACAGGGACTGGAAACACCATATATTTT. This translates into CASSAYTGTGNTIYF.

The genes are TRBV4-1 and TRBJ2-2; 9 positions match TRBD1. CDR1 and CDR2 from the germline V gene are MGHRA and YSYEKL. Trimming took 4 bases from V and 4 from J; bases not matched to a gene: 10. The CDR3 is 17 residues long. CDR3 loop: CASSPQGGTGFTGELFF. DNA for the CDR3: TGCGCCAGCAGCCCACAGGGAGGGACAGGGTTCACCGGGGAGCTGTTTTTT.

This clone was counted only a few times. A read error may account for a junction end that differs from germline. DNA for the CDR3: TGTGCCAGTAGTTTAGATTGGACAGGACGAACAACTAATGAAAAACTGTTTTTT. Residues: CASSLDWTGRTTNEKLFF. The chain has TRBV19 and TRBJ1-4; 7 bases are a match to TRBD1. The CDR3 length is 18 residues. Per germline, CDR1 LNHDA and CDR2 SQIVND (reference sequence). The whole variable domain, filled in from reference TRBV19 and TRBJ1-4, reads DGGITQSPKYLFRKEGQNVTLSCEQNLNHDAMYWYRQDPGQGLRLIYYSQIVNDFQKGDIAEGYSVSREKKESFPLTVTSAQKNPTAFYLCASSLDWTGRTTNEKLFFGSGTQLSVL.

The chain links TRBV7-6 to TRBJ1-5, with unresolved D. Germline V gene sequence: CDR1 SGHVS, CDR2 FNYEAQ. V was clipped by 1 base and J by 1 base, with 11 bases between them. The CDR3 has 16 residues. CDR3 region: CASSLGAGESNQPQHF. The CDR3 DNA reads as TGTGCCAGCAGCTTAGGGGCCGGGGAAAGCAATCAGCCCCAGCATTTT.

Here the CDR3 reads CASSWAGGQGSPLHF. In DNA form, the CDR3 reads TGTGCCAGCAGTTGGGCGGGGGGGCAAGGTTCACCCCTCCACTTT. V is TRBV6-5 and J is TRBJ1-6; perhaps TRBD1 as D (6 bases). This CDR3 is built from 15 residues. Germline CDR1 MNHEY, CDR2 SVGAGI. Trimming cost V 4 bases and J 9 bases, with 16 bases left between them.

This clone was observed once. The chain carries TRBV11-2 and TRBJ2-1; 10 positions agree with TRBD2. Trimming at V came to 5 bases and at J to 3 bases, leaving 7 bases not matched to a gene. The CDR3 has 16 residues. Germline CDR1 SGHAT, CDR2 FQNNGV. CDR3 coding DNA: TGTGCCAGCAGCCCGAGGACTAGCGGAGTCTACAATGAGCAGTTCTTC. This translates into CASSPRTSGVYNEQFF.

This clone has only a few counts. Here the CDR3 DNA reads TGTGCCAGCAGATCCGGGACAGGGGTTTTCTTT. Translation gives CASRSGTGVFF. The J gene is TRBJ1-1, the V gene TRBV6-5; 10 bases map to TRBD1. The trim removed 6 bases at V and 13 bases at J, leaving 5 bases unmatched. This CDR3 region has 11 residues. Germline loops: CDR1 MNHEY, CDR2 SVGAGI.

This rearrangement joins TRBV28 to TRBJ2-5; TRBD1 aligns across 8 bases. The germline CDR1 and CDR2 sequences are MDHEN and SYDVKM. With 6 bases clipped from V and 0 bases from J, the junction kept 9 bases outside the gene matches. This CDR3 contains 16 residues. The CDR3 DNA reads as TGTGCCAGCAGCTTTCGTGCAGGGGGCTACCAAGAGACCCAGTACTTC. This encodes CASSFRAGGYQETQYF.

In nucleotides, the CDR3 is TGTGCCAGCCGAGGGGGGGGCTACGAGCAGTACTTC. Its translation: CASRGGGYEQYF. The rearrangement uses TRBV6-5 and TRBJ2-7, with D maybe TRBD2 (7 bases). The CDR3 contains 12 residues. Deletions cut 8 bases from V and 3 bases from J, with 11 bases between. Germline lookup yields CDR1 MNHEY and CDR2 SVGAGI.

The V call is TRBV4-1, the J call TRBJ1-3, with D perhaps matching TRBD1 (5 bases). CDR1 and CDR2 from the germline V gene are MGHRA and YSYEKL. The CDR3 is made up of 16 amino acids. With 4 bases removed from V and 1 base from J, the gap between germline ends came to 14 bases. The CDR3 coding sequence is TGCGCCAGCAGCCCCAGGGAGGGGCTGTCTGGAAACACCATATATTTT. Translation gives CASSPREGLSGNTIYF.

The CDR3 DNA is TGTGCCAGCAGCACTAGGTCTACCTACGAGCAGTACTTC. Translation: CASSTRSTYEQYF. This sequence joins TRBV7-9 and TRBJ2-7; D perhaps matches TRBD2 (5 bases). Germline V CDR1 and CDR2: SEHNR, FQNEAQ (reference sequence). The CDR3 is made up of 13 amino acids. V was trimmed by 5 bases and J by 2 bases, leaving 10 bases between them.

The CDR3 sequence is CASSVKTGAYEQYF. The CDR3, as DNA: TGTGCCAGCAGCGTGAAGACAGGGGCCTACGAGCAGTACTTC. The V gene is TRBV5-4, the J gene TRBJ2-7, with 8 positions matching TRBD1. The CDR3 runs 14 residues. The trim removed 4 bases at V and 2 bases at J, leaving 5 bases unmatched. Per germline, CDR1 SGHNT and CDR2 YYREEE (reference sequence).

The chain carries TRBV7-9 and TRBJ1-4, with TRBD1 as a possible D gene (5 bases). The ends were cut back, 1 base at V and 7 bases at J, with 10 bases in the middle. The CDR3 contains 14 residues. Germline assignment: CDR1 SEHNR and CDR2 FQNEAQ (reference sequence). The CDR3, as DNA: TGTGCCAGCAGCTTAGGGGGCCTGGGTGAAAAACTGTTTTTT. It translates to CASSLGGLGEKLFF.

This CDR3 is CASSPRLAGGRETQYF. In DNA, the CDR3 is TGTGCCAGTAGTCCCCGACTAGCGGGAGGGAGAGAGACCCAGTACTTC. The gene calls are TRBV19 and TRBJ2-5; 14 bases are a match to TRBD2. The CDR3 has 16 residues. J lost 4 bases, V lost 5 bases, and 6 bases had no gene match. The germline V gene has CDR1 LNHDA and CDR2 SQIVND (reference sequence). Variable domain in full (rest from reference TRBV19 and TRBJ2-5): DGGITQSPKYLFRKEGQNVTLSCEQNLNHDAMYWYRQDPGQGLRLIYYSQIVNDFQKGDIAEGYSVSREKKESFPLTVTSAQKNPTAFYLCASSPRLAGGRETQYFGPGTRLLVL.

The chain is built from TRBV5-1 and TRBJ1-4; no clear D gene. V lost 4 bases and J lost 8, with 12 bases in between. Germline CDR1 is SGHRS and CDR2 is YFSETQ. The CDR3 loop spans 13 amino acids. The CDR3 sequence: CASSGSGGEKLFF. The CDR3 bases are TGCGCCAGCAGCGGCTCCGGCGGAGAAAAACTGTTTTTT.

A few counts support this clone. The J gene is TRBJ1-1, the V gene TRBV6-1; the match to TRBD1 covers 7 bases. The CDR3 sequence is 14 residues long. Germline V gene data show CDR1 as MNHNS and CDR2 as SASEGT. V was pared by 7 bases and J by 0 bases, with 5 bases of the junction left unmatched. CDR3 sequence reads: CASMGDSVNTEAFF. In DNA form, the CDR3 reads TGTGCCAGCATGGGGGACAGCGTGAACACTGAAGCTTTCTTT.

The CDR3 is CASSLWTGSTEAFF. CDR3 DNA sequence: TGTGCCAGCAGCTTGTGGACAGGAAGCACTGAAGCTTTCTTT. The chain joins TRBV5-6 to TRBJ1-1; 7 bases fit TRBD1. The germline gives CDR1 SGHDT, CDR2 YYEEEE. CDR3 length equals 14 residues. V was clipped by 1 base and J by 4 bases; unmatched bases: 4.

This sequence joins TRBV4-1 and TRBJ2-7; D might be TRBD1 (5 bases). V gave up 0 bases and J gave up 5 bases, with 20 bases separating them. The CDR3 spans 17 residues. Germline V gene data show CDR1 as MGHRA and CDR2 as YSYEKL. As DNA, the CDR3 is TGCGCCAGCAGCCAAGATTATGCTGTGCAGGGTCGGGACGAGCAGTACTTC. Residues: CASSQDYAVQGRDEQYF.

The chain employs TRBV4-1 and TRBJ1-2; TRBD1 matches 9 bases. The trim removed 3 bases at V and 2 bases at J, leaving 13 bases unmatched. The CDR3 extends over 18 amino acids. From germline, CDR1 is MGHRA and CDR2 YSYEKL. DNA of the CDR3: TGCGCCAGCAGCCATGCTGGAACAGGGGGCGCGAGCAACTATGGCTACACCTTC. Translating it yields CASSHAGTGGASNYGYTF.

The CDR3 spells CASSQPSGDPYEQYF. CDR3 nucleotide sequence: TGCGCCAGCAGCCAGCCTAGCGGGGACCCCTACGAGCAGTACTTC. The rearrangement links TRBV4-1 to TRBJ2-7; 9 nucleotides agree with TRBD2. The junction had 5 bases not matched to a gene; V was cut back by 3 bases and J by 2 bases. Germline V lookup: CDR1 MGHRA, CDR2 YSYEKL. CDR3 length: 15 amino acids.

CDR3 amino acids: CASSWASADNEQFF. The CDR3 DNA reads as TGTGCCAGCAGTTGGGCTAGCGCTGACAATGAGCAGTTCTTC. The chain recombines TRBV27 with TRBJ2-1, with a tentative D call TRBD2 (6 bases). The ends were cut back, 4 bases at V and 5 bases at J, with 12 bases in the middle. Germline V CDR1 and CDR2: MNHEY, SMNVEV (reference sequence). CDR3 size: 14 residues.

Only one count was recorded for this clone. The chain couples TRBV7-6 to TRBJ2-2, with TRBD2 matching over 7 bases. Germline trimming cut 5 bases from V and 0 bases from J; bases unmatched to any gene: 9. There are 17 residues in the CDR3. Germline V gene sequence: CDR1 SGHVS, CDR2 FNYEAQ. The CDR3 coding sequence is TGTGCCAGCAGCCCCGGACTAGTTTCCGCGAACACCGGGGAGCTGTTTTTT. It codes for CASSPGLVSANTGELFF.